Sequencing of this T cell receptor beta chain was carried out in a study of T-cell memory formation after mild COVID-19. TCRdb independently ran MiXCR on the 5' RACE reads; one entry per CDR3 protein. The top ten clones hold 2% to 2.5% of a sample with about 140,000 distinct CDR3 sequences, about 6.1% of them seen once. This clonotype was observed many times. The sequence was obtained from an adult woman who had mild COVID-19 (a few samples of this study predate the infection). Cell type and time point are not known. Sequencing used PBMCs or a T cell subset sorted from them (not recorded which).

The CDR3 region has the DNA TGTGCCAGCAGCCCCAGGGCTAGCCGAGGTCAAGAGACCCAGTACTTC. Translated, it gives CASSPRASRGQETQYF. This rearrangement joins TRBV7-6 to TRBJ2-5; D is tentatively TRBD1 or TRBD2 (5 bases each). The CDR3 totals 16 residues. Between the trimmed V and J ends, which lost 5 bases and 2 bases, there was a span of 18 bases. Per the germline V gene, CDR1 is SGHVS and CDR2 is FNYEAQ.